This T cell receptor (beta chain) was captured by sequencing in a study of blood T cell repertoires in COVID-19. Overall study context: Donors in the United States, Italy and Spain gave samples during acute or convalescent COVID-19. In each case, the material was cDNA or gDNA derived from T cells, B-cell-depleted T cells, or PBMCs.

This CDR3 comprises 15 residues. Germline CDR1 reads SSHAT; CDR2 reads FNYEAQ (reference sequence). Deletions cut 1 base from V and 5 bases from J, with 13 bases between. Per the original data handling: Scientists estimated how many nucleated cells there were by amplifying reference gene primers. The assay was immunoSEQ multiplex PCR, and TCRdb's table has in-frame clones only and misses some. From that table come the V and J calls and clone size; the DNA was used to work out D and trimming. The table includes approximately 100,000 clones, approximately 85% detected once. The material sequenced was peripheral blood. The chain recombines TRBV7-7 with TRBJ2-3; D may be TRBD2 (7 bases). This clonotype was sampled from a human donor in a cohort sampled during active COVID-19. The CDR3 DNA reads as TGTGCCAGCAGCTTAGAGGCGGGGGCGGTAGATACGCAGTATTTT. Translating gives CASSLEAGAVDTQYF.